This T cell receptor beta chain appears in the sequencing data of a study of technical replicates of blood from a few donors. Clones were read by immunoSEQ multiplex PCR, and TCRdb kept only the in-frame ones, dropping some. The sample shows 80,000 to 95,000 clones, nearly 95% of them seen only once. Trimming left V 0 bases short and J 4 bases short, with 11 bases between. The CDR3 sequence is 14 residues long. Germline V gives CDR1 SGDLS, CDR2 YYNGEE. The receptor was isolated from a human donor in good health. The sample comprised T cells isolated from PBMCs. The V and J genes are TRBV9 and TRBJ2-7; D is perhaps TRBD2 (6 bases). In nucleotides, the CDR3 is TGTGCCAGCAGCGTAGTGGAGGGAGAGTACGAGCAGTACTTC. Translation gives CASSVVEGEYEQYF.